These T cell receptor beta chains were read from a single sample in a study of T-cell reconstitution after alpha-beta-depleted transplantation in children. TCRdb re-called the PCR reads with MiXCR, one entry per CDR3 protein. The data contain approximately 520,000 distinct CDR3 sequences, about an eighth of them singletons. This sample comprised PBMCs, mostly from graft donor cells, obtained 180 days after TCRalphabeta/CD19-depleted stem cell transplant. The receptors here all came from a female patient aged 2-10 years who had a stem cell transplant for aplastic anemia, so the T cells may come from the graft donor. CDR3s include the opening cysteine and the closing phenylalanine or tryptophan. A D gene is named only where the DNA matches it firmly. The listing skips clone size in some rows; elsewhere it reads once, few, many or a size class.

J gene	clone size	CDR3 length	D gene	V gene	CDR3 protein	CDR3 DNA
TRBJ2-1	few	21	TRBD2	TRBV18	CASSATSHLPANMWPYNEQFF	TGTGCCAGCTCAGCGACTAGCCACCTCCCCGCGAACATGTGGCCTTACAATGAGCAGTTCTTC
TRBJ2-3	NA	18	TRBD1	TRBV11-2	CASSIRAGGAGWTDTQYF	TGTGCCAGCAGCATCCGGGCAGGGGGCGCGGGTTGGACAGATACGCAGTATTTT
TRBJ2-7	many	12	NA	TRBV10-3	CAISEPSYEQYF	TGTGCCATCAGTGAGCCCAGCTACGAGCAGTACTTC
TRBJ2-1	many	14	NA	TRBV5-1	CASSLVGGGDEQFF	TGCGCCAGCAGCTTGGTAGGAGGGGGCGATGAGCAGTTCTTC
TRBJ2-1	many	15	TRBD2	TRBV20-1	CSARDSSGRANEQFF	TGCAGTGCTAGAGATAGTAGCGGGAGGGCCAATGAGCAGTTCTTC
TRBJ1-5	few	13	NA	TRBV12-3/TRBV12-4	CASSRIGNQPQHF	TGTGCCAGCAGTCGGATAGGCAATCAGCCCCAGCATTTT
TRBJ2-7	many	15	NA	TRBV5-1	CASSLEPPSSYEQYF	TGCGCCAGCAGCTTGGAGCCTCCTTCGTCATACGAGCAGTACTTC
TRBJ2-1	few	14	TRBD2	TRBV11-2	CASSRTSPTGEQFF	TGTGCCAGCAGCCGGACTAGTCCCACGGGTGAGCAGTTCTTC
TRBJ2-1	NA	14	NA	TRBV25-1	CASQRRTPYNEQFF	TGTGCCAGCCAGCGGAGGACTCCCTACAATGAGCAGTTCTTC
TRBJ1-1	NA	15	TRBD1	TRBV28	CASSLADRMNTEAFF	TGTGCCAGCAGTTTAGCGGACAGGATGAACACTGAAGCTTTCTTT
TRBJ2-3	few	17	TRBD2	TRBV7-9	CASSPLTSGSYTDTQYF	TGTGCCAGCAGCCCGCTGACTAGCGGGAGTTACACAGATACGCAGTATTTT
TRBJ1-2	NA	15	TRBD1	TRBV20-1	CSASRTGRIGYGYTF	TGCAGTGCTAGCCGGACAGGGCGCATCGGCTATGGCTACACCTTC
TRBJ2-3	many	15	NA	TRBV11-1	CASSFAGTSTDTQYF	TGTGCCAGCAGCTTCGCCGGGACCAGCACAGATACGCAGTATTTT
TRBJ1-5	NA	17	NA	TRBV5-1	CASSPGEGSRGNQPQHF	TGCGCCAGCTCCCCTGGAGAGGGATCAAGGGGCAATCAGCCCCAGCATTTT
TRBJ1-4	NA	15	NA	TRBV28	CASSFYGASNEKLFF	TGTGCCAGCAGTTTCTACGGGGCATCTAATGAAAAACTGTTTTTT
TRBJ2-7	NA	12	TRBD2	TRBV7-8	CASSPRGSEQYF	TGTGCCAGCAGCCCCCGCGGGAGCGAGCAGTACTTC
TRBJ2-1	few	15	TRBD1	TRBV5-1	CASSLVVQGAVEQFF	TGCGCCAGCAGCTTGGTCGTACAGGGGGCAGTGGAGCAGTTCTTC
TRBJ2-5	many	14	NA	TRBV12-3/TRBV12-4	CASSLIQGQETQYF	TGTGCCAGCAGTCTTATCCAGGGGCAAGAGACCCAGTACTTC
TRBJ2-1	few	15	NA	TRBV7-2	CASSLISAGTGEQFF	TGTGCCAGCAGCTTAATATCGGCGGGAACAGGTGAGCAGTTCTTC
TRBJ2-1	many	15	TRBD2	TRBV5-1	CASSVLAGGGHEQFF	TGCGCCAGCAGCGTACTAGCGGGAGGTGGTCATGAGCAGTTCTTC
TRBJ2-7	NA	14	NA	TRBV7-6	CAGSSRALGAKQYF	TGTGCCGGCAGCTCCCGCGCCTTAGGGGCGAAACAGTACTTC
TRBJ2-1	few	17	TRBD2	TRBV29-1	CSVEGVGGLAEINEQFF	TGCAGCGTTGAAGGGGTAGGGGGACTAGCGGAGATCAATGAGCAGTTCTTC
TRBJ2-7	NA	13	TRBD1	TRBV19	CASTPQGSYEQYF	TGTGCCAGTACCCCACAGGGGTCCTACGAGCAGTACTTC
TRBJ2-1	few	13	NA	TRBV6-1	CASSPVYRGGAFF	TGTGCCAGCAGTCCCGTCTATCGTGGTGGCGCGTTCTTC
TRBJ1-1	NA	12	NA	TRBV5-6	CASSFRTKWAFF	TGTGCCAGCAGCTTTAGAACCAAGTGGGCTTTCTTT
TRBJ1-5	few	13	NA	TRBV24-1	CATRGKGDQPQHF	TGTGCCACCAGGGGTAAGGGGGATCAGCCCCAGCATTTT
TRBJ2-7	few	16	NA	TRBV4-3	CASSQDLRGGSYEQYF	TGCGCCAGCAGCCAAGATTTGAGGGGAGGATCCTACGAGCAGTACTTC
TRBJ2-5	NA	15	TRBD2	TRBV12-3/TRBV12-4	CASSARDGRGETQYF	TGTGCCAGCAGTGCGCGGGACGGGAGGGGAGAGACCCAGTACTTC